This TCR beta chain was recorded in a study of T cell repertoires in cytomegalovirus infection. As for the study in general: Newly reported HLA-C-restricted and thoroughly characterized HLA-B-restricted CMV epitopes were employed. TCR beta signatures that were public indicated CMV infection and matching HLA type.

V dropped 3 bases and J dropped 10; count of bases not matched to a gene: 19. Germline V gene sequence: CDR1 SEHNR, CDR2 FQNEAQ (reference sequence). CDR3 length equals 17 residues. In the case of this clonotype: Its specificity is unknown.

TCRdb independently ran MiXCR on the reads; one entry per CDR3 protein. The sample includes fewer than 850,000 distinct CDR3 sequences, about 29% seen only once; the top ten take around 13%. The chain joins TRBV7-9 to TRBJ1-1; 8 nucleotides align to TRBD1. The input for sequencing was cultured CD8+ T cells from PBMCs, taken from culture after CMV antigen stimulation. This clonotype was sampled from a human donor in good health (CMV status not recorded). Some clones in this sample may be carry-over from other donors' samples. Here the CDR3 reads CASSFPGQVGSKEVAFF. CDR3 sequence (DNA): TGTGCCAGCAGCTTTCCGGGACAGGTTGGTTCTAAGGAGGTAGCTTTCTTT.